Below, 11 T cell receptor beta chains from the same sample are listed, as sequenced in a study of regulatory T cells in long-lasting Graves disease. iRepertoire HTBI primers and Arm-PCR of CDR3 regions built TCR beta libraries. TCRdb processed the multiplex PCR reads anew with MiXCR; each CDR3 protein has one entry. The sample lists about 320,000 distinct CDR3 sequences, under 20% seen once, with less than 45% in the top ten. Time point in this sample: newly diagnosed GD, antithyroid drugs for less than 3 months. RNA extracted from PBMCs served as the sequencing template. Sample: peripheral blood mononuclear cells (PBMCs), taken at new diagnosis, from a patient treated with antithyroid drugs. These receptors were taken from a female donor with Graves disease.

This chain links TRBV12-3 or TRBV12-4 with TRBJ1-6, with D perhaps TRBD1 (5 bases). The CDR3 has 16 amino acids. Deletions cut 2 bases from V and 6 bases from J, with 14 bases between. The CDR3 DNA sequence: TGTGCCAGCAGTTTACGGCAGGGTAGCCTTAATTCACCCCTCCACTTT. Translated, it gives CASSLRQGSLNSPLHF.

This clonotype was found many times. J is TRBJ2-2 and V is TRBV14, with 9 nucleotides matching TRBD1. J lost 6 bases, V lost 6 bases, and 14 bases had no gene match. There are 17 residues in the CDR3. Germline V gene lookup returns CDR1 SGHDN and CDR2 FVKESK. The CDR3 DNA reads as TGTGCCAGCAGACTATCGTCAACAGGGGGCTTAGCCGGGGAGCTGTTTTTT. Translated, it gives CASRLSSTGGLAGELFF.

The sample holds many counts of this clonotype. The rearrangement uses TRBV12-3 or TRBV12-4 and TRBJ2-7; D remains ambiguous. Trimming took off 3 bases at V and 3 bases at J, with 9 bases between the two ends. The CDR3 spans 13 residues. Written as DNA, the CDR3 is TGTGCCAGCAGTTTCCAAAGAGACTACGAGCAGTACTTC. As protein: CASSFQRDYEQYF.

This clonotype was found a few times. The rearrangement joins TRBV18 to TRBJ2-7; 7 bases line up with TRBD1. Trimming at V came to 4 bases and at J to 3 bases, leaving 15 bases not matched to a gene. Germline lookup yields CDR1 KGHSH and CDR2 LQKENI. The CDR3 has 17 amino acids. Here the CDR3 DNA reads TGTGCCAGCTCACGCTTACCAAAACAGGGGCTACGCTACGAGCAGTACTTC. This encodes CASSRLPKQGLRYEQYF.

This clonotype has at least ten counts. The genes are TRBV10-3 and TRBJ2-5; D perhaps matches TRBD1 (6 bases). This CDR3 comprises 12 residues. V shed 8 bases and J shed 3 bases, with 10 bases lying between them. The germline gives CDR1 ENHRY, CDR2 SYGVKD. This CDR3 is CAIGQIEETQYF. In DNA, the CDR3 is TGTGCCATCGGACAGATAGAAGAGACCCAGTACTTC.

This clonotype was seen more than once but under ten times. This chain links TRBV4-1 with TRBJ2-2; maybe TRBD2 (7 bases). The germline V gene has CDR1 MGHRA and CDR2 YSYEKL. Deletions cut 4 bases from V and 7 bases from J, with 22 bases between. This CDR3 spans 17 amino acids. The CDR3 DNA sequence: TGCGCCAGCAGCCCCCCGACCCAAGTAGGGGGGGGCGGGGAGCTGTTTTTT. It is translated as CASSPPTQVGGGGELFF.

This clonotype was counted ten times or more. The chain employs TRBV24-1 and TRBJ1-1; D is perhaps TRBD1 (5 bases). The CDR3 consists of 15 residues. With 4 bases removed from V and 1 base from J, the gap between germline ends came to 12 bases. CDR1 and CDR2 from the germline V gene are KGHDR and SFDVKD. Written as DNA, the CDR3 is TGTGCCACCAGTGACTCGACAAGGGGGAACACTGAAGCTTTCTTT. Protein: CATSDSTRGNTEAFF.

This clonotype has a count of ten or more. The chain combines TRBV2 with TRBJ2-3; D unclear. CDR3 length: 14 amino acids. Trimming removed 2 bases at V and 1 base at J, with 7 bases between. CDR1 is SNHLY, CDR2 FYNNEI, per germline. The CDR3 coding sequence is TGTGCCAGCAGTGAAAGCCTTGGCACAGATACGCAGTATTTT. Translation: CASSESLGTDTQYF.

On this clonotype itself: This likely reflects a read error, since a far larger clone is one base away. The gene calls are TRBV7-2 and TRBJ1-2; D is uncertain. The length of the CDR3 is 13 residues. Trimming removed 7 bases at V and 8 bases at J, with 17 bases between. The germline CDR1 and CDR2 sequences are SGHTA and FQGNSA. The CDR3 coding sequence is TGTGCCAGCAACTTCGGAGTGGATAGGGGCTACACCTTC. It encodes CASNFGVDRGYTF.

This clonotype occurred once. CDR3 residues: CAWSPTSGAQYF. In nucleotides, the CDR3 is TGTGCCTGGAGTCCGACCTCGGGTGCGCAGTATTTT. This chain links TRBV30 with TRBJ2-3, with unresolved D. Between the trimmed V and J ends, which lost 2 bases and 10 bases, there was a span of 13 bases. The CDR3 runs 12 residues. Germline V gene data show CDR1 as GTSNPN and CDR2 as SVGIG (reference sequence).

This clonotype was seen repeatedly, ten times or more. V usage is TRBV5-1 and J usage is TRBJ2-3; TRBD1 is a possible D gene (5 bases). Per the germline V gene, CDR1 is SGHRS and CDR2 is YFSETQ. The CDR3 has 15 amino acids. V gave up 2 bases and J gave up 3 bases, with 13 bases separating them. CDR3 sequence (DNA): TGCGCCAGCAGCTTTTCAGGGATGAGGACAGATACGCAGTATTTT. Amino acids: CASSFSGMRTDTQYF.